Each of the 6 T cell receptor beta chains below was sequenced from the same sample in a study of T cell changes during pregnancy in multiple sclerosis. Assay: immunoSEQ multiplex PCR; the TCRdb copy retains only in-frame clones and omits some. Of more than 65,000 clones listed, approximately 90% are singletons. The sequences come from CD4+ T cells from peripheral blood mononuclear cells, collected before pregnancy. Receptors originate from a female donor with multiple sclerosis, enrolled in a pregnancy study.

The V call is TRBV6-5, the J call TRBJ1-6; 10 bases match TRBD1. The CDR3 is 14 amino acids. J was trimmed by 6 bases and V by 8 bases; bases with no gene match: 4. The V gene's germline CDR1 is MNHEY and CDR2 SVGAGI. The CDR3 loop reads CASRRDRGNSPLHF. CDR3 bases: TGTGCCAGCCGTCGGGACAGGGGTAATTCACCCCTCCACTTT.

The CDR3: CAILNSGEQFF. The CDR3 DNA reads TGTGCCATCCTCAACTCCGGTGAGCAGTTCTTC. The chain couples TRBV10-3 to TRBJ2-1; D gene uncertain. The V end was cut by 8 bases, the J end by 9 bases, with 11 bases between. This CDR3 is built from 11 residues. The germline CDR1 and CDR2 sequences are ENHRY and SYGVKD.

DNA of the CDR3: TGTGCCAGCAGCTTAGGGCTAGCGGGACCGGTCGAGCAGTACTTC. Amino acids: CASSLGLAGPVEQYF. The chain joins TRBV7-9 to TRBJ2-7; 9 nucleotides agree with TRBD2. Germline V lookup: CDR1 SEHNR, CDR2 FQNEAQ (reference sequence). The junction had 7 bases not matched to a gene; V was cut back by 1 base and J by 6 bases. This CDR3 contains 15 residues. Full variable domain (rest looked up from reference TRBV7-9 and TRBJ2-7): DTGVSQNPRHKITKRGQNVTFRCDPISEHNRLYWYRQTLGQGPEFLTYFQNEAQLEKSRLLSDRFSAERPKGSFSTLEIQRTEQGDSAMYLCASSLGLAGPVEQYFGPGTRLTVT.

The CDR3 is CASSLGDSTAFF. Written as DNA, the CDR3 is TGTGCCAGCAGCTTGGGGGACAGTACAGCTTTCTTT. J is TRBJ1-1 and V is TRBV7-2, with 7 bases fitting TRBD1. CDR1 and CDR2 from the germline V gene are SGHTA and FQGNSA. The J segment lost 10 bases and the V segment lost 3 bases, leaving 5 bases of the junction unmatched. The CDR3 is 12 amino acids.

This CDR3 is CASSSVESGRDDEQFF. The CDR3 nucleotides read TGTGCCAGCAGCTCAGTAGAAAGCGGGAGAGATGATGAGCAGTTCTTC. V and J are TRBV7-6 and TRBJ2-1, with TRBD2 identical over 8 bases. The germline V gene has CDR1 SGHVS and CDR2 FNYEAQ. This CDR3 has 16 residues. The trim removed 4 bases at V and 8 bases at J, leaving 13 bases unmatched.

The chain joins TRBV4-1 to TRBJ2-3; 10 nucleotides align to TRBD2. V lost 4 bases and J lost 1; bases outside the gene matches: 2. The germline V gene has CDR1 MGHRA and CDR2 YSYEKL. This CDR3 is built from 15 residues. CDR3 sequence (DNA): TGCGCCAGCAGCCTCGGGACTAGCGGCACAGATACGCAGTATTTT. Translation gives CASSLGTSGTDTQYF.